The clone carrying this T cell receptor (beta chain) was seen at least ten times. The entry originates in a study of CD8+CD57+ T cells in acquired aplastic anemia. CDR3 and TCR beta VDJ profiling relied on a genomic DNA template. TCRdb reprocessed the reads via MiXCR and lists one record per CDR3 protein. Of around 220,000 distinct CDR3 sequences detected, roughly 50% appear once; the ten largest clones hold roughly 21%. With 2 bases clipped from V and 0 bases from J, the junction kept 2 bases outside the gene matches. The CDR3 has 16 amino acids. Germline CDR1 and CDR2: SGHAT and FQNNGV. Patients included in sequencing had previously demonstrated CD8+CD57+ cell expansion by flow cytometry.

The chain recombines TRBV11-2 with TRBJ2-1; 9 positions agree with TRBD2. The sample was sorted CD4+, CD8+, or CD8+CD57+ T cells (not recorded which) from PBMCs. This TCR was recovered from a human donor with aplastic anemia. Here the CDR3 DNA reads TGTGCCAGCAGCTTAATGCGGGGGGGCTCCTACAATGAGCAGTTCTTC. Translating it yields CASSLMRGGSYNEQFF. Variable domain in full (rest from reference TRBV11-2 and TRBJ2-1): EAGVAQSPRYKIIEKRQSVAFWCNPISGHATLYWYQQILGQGPKLLIQFQNNGVVDDSQLPKDRFSAERLKGVDSTLKIQPAKLEDSAVYLCASSLMRGGSYNEQFFGPGTRLTVL.